Each of the 11 T cell receptor beta chains below was sequenced from the same sample in a study of Graves' ophthalmopathy and Graves' hyperthyroidism (dated by TCRdb to about 2018). These reads were obtained on an Illumina HiSeq 2000. For repertoire sequencing, the TCR beta CDR3 regions were amplified from RNA transcripts. The first round was an RT-PCR using HTBI primers with the Qiagen OneStep RT-PCR kit, and this first round was followed by a second-round multiplex PCR, then size selection and purification. TCRdb ran its own pipeline on the public reads, namely fastp trimming at Q25 and MiXCR clone calling, and kept in-frame beta chains. Each entry merges the rows of one CDR3 protein and shows their most common DNA and genes. The sample table holds 350,000 to 400,000 distinct CDR3 sequences, of which about 16% were seen once. Roughly 7% of the sample comes from the top ten. Sequencing used peripheral blood. The receptor set was obtained from a young woman with stable Graves' hyperthyroidism. Donor details come from another sample of the same person, matched by shared clones.

This clonotype was observed many times. This chain uses TRBV2 with TRBJ2-7; the match to TRBD1 covers 11 bases. Looked up from germline, CDR1 is SNHLY and CDR2 is FYNNEI. The CDR3 has 14 amino acids. Germline trimming cut 7 bases from V and 2 bases from J; bases unmatched to any gene: 4. CDR3 DNA sequence: TGTGCCAGCACCGGGACAGGGGGAGCCTACGAGCAGTACTTC. It is translated as CASTGTGGAYEQYF.

This clonotype was seen at least ten times. The chain joins TRBV29-1 to TRBJ1-1; D is possibly TRBD1 (5 bases). The CDR3 loop spans 13 amino acids. The V gene lost 3 bases and the J gene lost 0 bases, with 8 bases spanning the gap. CDR1 and CDR2 from the germline V gene are SQVTM and ANQGSEA. CDR3 sequence (DNA): TGCAGCGTTGATCGGGACCTGAACACTGAAGCTTTCTTT. Translated: CSVDRDLNTEAFF. The full variable domain, completed using reference TRBV29-1 and TRBJ1-1, is SAVISQKPSRDICQRGTSLTIQCQVDSQVTMMFWYRQQPGQSLTLIATANQGSEATYESGFVIDKFPISRPNLTFSTLTVSNMSPEDSSIYLCSVDRDLNTEAFFGQGTRLTVV.

This clonotype was picked up many times. The gene calls are TRBV27 and TRBJ1-5; unclear D gene. This CDR3 spans 15 amino acids. V was pared by 4 bases and J by 0 bases, with 10 bases between. CDR1 and CDR2 from the germline V gene are MNHEY and SMNVEV (reference sequence). The CDR3 DNA reads TGTGCCAGCAGTTCCCATGGGGATAGCAATCAGCCCCAGCATTTT. Protein sequence: CASSSHGDSNQPQHF.

The chain employs TRBV5-1 and TRBJ1-6, with TRBD1 as a possible D gene (5 bases). The CDR3 has 15 residues. Germline-derived CDR1 and CDR2 are SGHRS and YFSETQ. V lost 0 bases, J lost 13 bases, and 17 bases lay in between. The CDR3 DNA is TGCGCCAGCAGCTTGGTACGCGGGGAGGGGTCGCCCCTCCACTTT. Amino acid sequence: CASSLVRGEGSPLHF.

This clonotype was seen many times. The chain combines TRBV9 with TRBJ2-7; tentatively, D is TRBD1 (5 bases). The CDR3 loop spans 14 amino acids. Per germline, CDR1 SGDLS and CDR2 YYNGEE. V gave up 4 bases and J gave up 6 bases, with 17 bases separating them. The CDR3 loop reads CASSPTDSNREQYF. In nucleotides, the CDR3 is TGTGCCAGCAGCCCTACCGACAGTAATCGCGAGCAGTACTTC.

Ten or more counts support this clonotype. The chain uses TRBV2 and TRBJ1-1; tentatively, D is TRBD1 (5 bases). In germline, CDR1 is SNHLY, CDR2 FYNNEI. The CDR3 totals 11 residues. V lost 6 bases and J 9 bases, leaving 11 bases between the germline ends. The CDR3 region is CASSRAGKAFF. CDR3 nucleotides: TGTGCCAGCAGCCGGGCAGGGAAAGCTTTCTTT.

V usage is TRBV28 and J usage is TRBJ2-7; no reliable D call. Trimming shortened V by 2 bases and J by 3 bases, and 8 bases separated the two germline ends. This CDR3 is 13 amino acids long. Germline CDR1 and CDR2: MDHEN and SYDVKM. The CDR3, as DNA: TGTGCCAGCAGTTTACTGGACGGCTACGAGCAGTACTTC. Translated, it gives CASSLLDGYEQYF.

This clonotype was observed at least ten times. The gene calls are TRBV6-1 and TRBJ2-7; D perhaps matches TRBD1 (6 bases). The CDR3 runs 13 residues. Trimming cost V 7 bases and J 4 bases, with 14 bases left between them. Germline loops: CDR1 MNHNS, CDR2 SASEGT. CDR3: CASMKGGPYEQYF. For the CDR3, the DNA is TGTGCCAGCATGAAAGGGGGACCGTACGAGCAGTACTTC.

This clonotype was found a few times. The V call is TRBV11-2, the J call TRBJ1-1; D is uncertain. Germline V lookup: CDR1 SGHAT, CDR2 FQNNGV. This CDR3 is 13 amino acids long. Trimming stripped 4 bases from V and 8 bases from J, with 14 bases between. CDR3 DNA: TGTGCCAGCAGCTCAACCACGGGAAAAGAAGCTTTCTTT. Protein product: CASSSTTGKEAFF.

This clonotype was seen many times. The chain employs TRBV20-1 and TRBJ2-5; 10 bases match TRBD2. Trimming at V came to 0 bases and at J to 4 bases, leaving 5 bases not matched to a gene. The CDR3 extends over 15 amino acids. Germline assignment: CDR1 DFQATT and CDR2 SNEGSKA (reference sequence). This chain's CDR3 is CSARDGLAGVETQYF. CDR3 sequence (DNA): TGCAGTGCTAGAGATGGGCTAGCGGGGGTAGAGACCCAGTACTTC.

V and J are TRBV6-1 and TRBJ2-7; TRBD1 is a possible D gene (5 bases). Germline assignment: CDR1 MNHNS and CDR2 SASEGT. Trimming shortened V by 6 bases and J by 2 bases, and 11 bases separated the two germline ends. CDR3 length: 13 amino acids. The CDR3, as DNA: TGTGCCAGCAGGCAGGGAACGGCCTACGAGCAGTACTTC. This encodes CASRQGTAYEQYF.